This TCR beta chain was captured by sequencing in a study of cytomegalovirus exposure and HLA in healthy donors. CDR3 length: 12 residues. Looked up from germline, CDR1 is SQVTM and CDR2 is ANQGSEA. Trimming took 4 bases from V and 0 from J, leaving 7 bases between them. Findings and limits, study-wide: Some V segments could not be told apart, so they were left out, TRBV6-2 and TRBV6-3 among them. Cytomegalovirus association was assigned to around 150 TCR beta chains. Earlier analysis looked at TCR beta V segments, and most were productive about 87% or about 30% of the time.

Primers included in the PCR were 60 Vbeta and 13 Jbeta primers. The assay was immunoSEQ multiplex PCR, and TCRdb's table has in-frame clones only and misses some. The sample comprises about 130,000 clones, approximately 61% of which are singletons, and about 1.5% rests with the top ten. As concerns this clone: Its antigen is not identified.

What was sequenced was PBMCs. This chain connects TRBV29-1 to TRBJ2-7; D remains ambiguous. The sequence was obtained from a human donor in good health. The CDR3 loop reads CSVGTSSYEQYF. Here the CDR3 DNA reads TGCAGCGTTGGAACAAGCTCCTACGAGCAGTACTTC.